Listed below are T cell receptor beta chains from one sample, sequenced in a study of T cell repertoires in cytomegalovirus infection. MiXCR, run by TCRdb on the reads, gives a single entry per CDR3 protein. The sample records roughly 230,000 distinct CDR3 sequences, 9% to 15% being singletons. The sequencing sample was made of PBMCs. The receptor source for this set is a human donor in good health (CMV status not recorded). Some clones in this sample may be carry-over from other donors' samples. Both conserved end residues are part of each CDR3. A D gene is named only where the DNA matches it firmly. A clone size is listed for some rows: how often the clone was seen (once, few, many), or a class if it is expanded.

TGCAGCGTTGAAGACCCCCCTAGCAAGCAGTTCTTC	CSVEDPPSKQFF	NA	12	TRBJ2-1	few	TRBV29-1
TGCAGCGTTGAAGAGGGCAGGGAAGGTGAGCAGTTCTTC	CSVEEGREGEQFF	NA	13	TRBJ2-1	many	TRBV29-1
TGCAGCGTTCGCTCAGGGGGCTACGAGCAGTACTTC	CSVRSGGYEQYF	TRBD1	12	TRBJ2-7	NA	TRBV29-1
TGTGCCAGCACCTCTAGCGCGTCCTACAATGAGCAGTTCTTC	CASTSSASYNEQFF	NA	14	TRBJ2-1	many	TRBV6-2/TRBV6-3
TGTGCCAGCAGTATTTCCCTAGCGGGAGGCACAGATACGCAGTATTTT	CASSISLAGGTDTQYF	TRBD2	16	TRBJ2-3	many	TRBV12-3/TRBV12-4
TGTGCCAGCAGTCAGGGATGGAAGGGCTACACCTTC	CASSQGWKGYTF	NA	12	TRBJ1-2	NA	TRBV6-6
TGTGCCAGCAGCTTGTCCGCCGGGGAGCTGTTTTTT	CASSLSAGELFF	NA	12	TRBJ2-2	NA	TRBV5-5
TGTGCCTGGAGGAATTTTGCGAACACCGGGGAGCTGTTTTTT	CAWRNFANTGELFF	NA	14	TRBJ2-2	few	TRBV30
TGTGCCAGCAGCTTCGGACGAGCCTTAGGTGAAGCTTTCTTT	CASSFGRALGEAFF	NA	14	TRBJ1-1	many	TRBV5-5
TGTGCCAGCAGCTTAGGCGGGAGCGTCACAGATACGCAGTATTTT	CASSLGGSVTDTQYF	TRBD2	15	TRBJ2-3	many	TRBV7-3
TGTGCCAGCAGCCGTCTAGCGGGAGGCCGTGAGACCCAGTACTTC	CASSRLAGGRETQYF	TRBD2	15	TRBJ2-5	many	TRBV7-8
TGTGCCAGCAGAGCCTCTGGGACTCAAGAGACCCAGTACTTC	CASRASGTQETQYF	NA	14	TRBJ2-5	many	TRBV6-1
TGTGCCAGTAGTATGGGCTTTTTTAAACCGGGACTAGCGGTCTGGGCCAACGTCCTGACTTTC	CASSMGFFKPGLAVWANVLTF	TRBD2	21	TRBJ2-6	many	TRBV19
TGTGCCAGCAGCGTCCTGACAGGGGCCGGAGATACGCAGTATTTT	CASSVLTGAGDTQYF	TRBD1	15	TRBJ2-3	many	TRBV7-6
TGTGCCAGCAGCCAAGATCATGGGGGGCAGGATAAACTGTTTTTT	CASSQDHGGQDKLFF	NA	15	TRBJ1-4	NA	TRBV14
TGTGCCAGCAGTTACCAGAGCTCTTGGGCCAACGTCCTGACTTTC	CASSYQSSWANVLTF	NA	15	TRBJ2-6	NA	TRBV6-5
TGTGCCAGCAGTGAGCGTATGTATAATTCACCCCTCCACTTT	CASSERMYNSPLHF	NA	14	TRBJ1-6	few	TRBV12-3/TRBV12-4
TGTGCCAGCAGTTCTCTCCGGGGACCTCGGGGGACTGAAGCTTTCTTT	CASSSLRGPRGTEAFF	NA	16	TRBJ1-1	many	TRBV7-9
TGCAGTGCTAGAGATCCTAGAGGGCTAGCGGGAGCCCAAGAGACCCAGTACTTC	CSARDPRGLAGAQETQYF	TRBD2	18	TRBJ2-5	many	TRBV20-1
TGTGCCAGCCGAGGGCTTGGGGAGACCCAGTACTTC	CASRGLGETQYF	NA	12	TRBJ2-5	few	TRBV28
TGTGCCACCAGTGATTTGCCAGGGGGCTTAGATACGCAGTATTTT	CATSDLPGGLDTQYF	TRBD1	15	TRBJ2-3	few	TRBV24-1
TGTGCCACCAGCACGGGGTCTAGGGAGACCCAGTACTTC	CATSTGSRETQYF	NA	13	TRBJ2-5	NA	TRBV15
TGTGCCAGCACTATAAACAGGGTGAAGGGCTACACCTTC	CASTINRVKGYTF	NA	13	TRBJ1-2	NA	TRBV2
TGTGCCAGCAGCACTAGAGGAACCGGGGAGCTGTTTTTT	CASSTRGTGELFF	NA	13	TRBJ2-2	many	TRBV7-2
TGTGCCAGCTCACCACCGGGGAACTACGAGCAGTACTTC	CASSPPGNYEQYF	NA	13	TRBJ2-7	many	TRBV18
TGTGCCAGCACCCAACGGGGTAGCGGGAGTCTGGGGGAGCTGTTTTTT	CASTQRGSGSLGELFF	TRBD2	16	TRBJ2-2	many	TRBV7-8
TGTGCCAGCAGTTTAGGTGGTCGCGGACAGCCCTTCCGTGAGCAGTTCTTC	CASSLGGRGQPFREQFF	NA	17	TRBJ2-1	many	TRBV28
TGTGCCAGCAGTTTAATTCTCCCGACTAGCTTCTCCACAGATACGCAGTATTTT	CASSLILPTSFSTDTQYF	TRBD2	18	TRBJ2-3	few	TRBV27